The 10 T cell receptor beta chains listed next were all sequenced from one sample in a study of tumor-infiltrating lymphocytes in localized non-small cell lung cancer. Here immunoSEQ multiplex PCR was the method, and the copy in TCRdb shows in-frame clones only, minus some. The sample lists about 10,000 clones; about 70% were seen once. Source material: lung tumor tissue. The receptors derive from a human donor with non-small cell lung cancer.

The rearrangement joins TRBV7-9 to TRBJ1-2; no clear D gene. Germline CDR1 and CDR2: SEHNR and FQNEAQ (reference sequence). The ends were cut back, 5 bases at V and 4 bases at J, with 17 bases in the middle. This CDR3 is 15 amino acids long. This CDR3 reads CASSKAVGWGYGYTF. In nucleotides, the CDR3 is TGTGCCAGCAGCAAAGCCGTAGGCTGGGGCTATGGCTACACCTTC.

The chain uses TRBV5-4 and TRBJ1-2; 7 bases map to TRBD1. Germline CDR1 SGHNT, CDR2 YYREEE (reference sequence). V lost 1 base, J lost 2 bases, and 5 bases stayed unmatched. The CDR3 contains 15 residues. The CDR3 sequence is CASSLTGGQNYGYTF. Written as DNA, the CDR3 is TGTGCCAGCAGCTTGACGGGGGGACAGAACTATGGCTACACCTTC.

The genes are TRBV4-1 and TRBJ2-1; the D is unclear. Germline CDR1 reads MGHRA; CDR2 reads YSYEKL. Trimming removed 0 bases from V and 5 bases from J, with 8 bases in between. CDR3 size: 14 residues. The CDR3: CASSQDKQNNEQFF. The DNA of the CDR3 is TGCGCCAGCAGCCAAGATAAACAGAACAATGAGCAGTTCTTC.

The V gene is TRBV18, the J gene TRBJ2-7; 8 nucleotides align to TRBD1. J gave up 3 bases and V 3 bases, and 4 bases lay outside the gene matches. The CDR3 spans 14 residues. The germline gives CDR1 KGHSH, CDR2 LQKENI. CDR3 DNA: TGTGCCAGCTCACCGACAGGGGTCAGCTACGAGCAGTACTTC. Translation: CASSPTGVSYEQYF.

Concerning this clone: The junction departs from the called germline gene at one end, perhaps through a read error. This sequence joins TRBV6-1 and TRBJ2-6, with D tentatively TRBD1 (5 bases). Germline lookup yields CDR1 MNHNS and CDR2 SASEGT. This CDR3 has 14 amino acids. The CDR3: CASSGLSGAKVLTF. The CDR3 nucleotides are TGTGCCAGCAGCGGCCTCTCTGGGGCCAAAGTCCTGACTTTC.

The chain employs TRBV11-2 and TRBJ1-1; D gene ambiguous. V lost 6 bases to trimming and J lost 11 bases, with 13 bases between them. Looked up from germline, CDR1 is SGHAT and CDR2 is FQNNGV. CDR3 size: 11 residues. This chain's CDR3 is CASSPAGSAFF. The DNA for the CDR3 is TGTGCCAGCAGTCCAGCGGGATCCGCTTTCTTT.

V gene TRBV19 combines with J gene TRBJ2-7; 8 bases map to TRBD1. This CDR3 contains 16 residues. Germline values: CDR1 LNHDA, CDR2 SQIVND (reference sequence). V was pared by 4 bases and J by 1 base, with 9 bases of the junction left unmatched. The DNA of the CDR3 is TGTGCCAGTAGTACCAGACTGACAGGGGCATCCTACGAGCAGTACTTC. Protein sequence: CASSTRLTGASYEQYF.

The chain employs TRBV5-8 and TRBJ2-4, with D possibly being TRBD1 (6 bases). CDR1 SGHTS and CDR2 YDEGEE come from the germline V gene. V was clipped by 2 bases and J by 3 bases, with 18 bases between them. CDR3 length equals 17 residues. The CDR3 sequence is CASSLIGQIFGKNIQYF. The DNA of the CDR3 is TGTGCCAGCAGCTTAATAGGACAGATCTTTGGCAAAAACATTCAGTACTTC.

J is TRBJ2-3 and V is TRBV11-1, with 8 positions matching TRBD1. This CDR3 is 16 amino acids long. The junction had 7 bases not matched to a gene; V was cut back by 4 bases and J by 1 base. CDR1 and CDR2 (germline): SGHAT, FQDESV (reference sequence). CDR3 in DNA: TGTGCCAGCAGCTCTGGACAGGGAGTCGGCACAGATACGCAGTATTTT. As protein: CASSSGQGVGTDTQYF.

The chain combines TRBV2 with TRBJ2-3; 9 bases are shared with TRBD1. CDR3 length: 15 amino acids. Germline V gene sequence: CDR1 SNHLY, CDR2 FYNNEI. Trimming took 6 bases from V and 2 from J; bases not matched to a gene: 6. The CDR3 region is CASRTTGGSTDTQYF. CDR3 DNA: TGTGCCAGCAGGACGACAGGGGGGTCCACAGATACGCAGTATTTT.